This T cell receptor (beta chain) was identified during a study of naive and memory T cell subsets. CD4+ T cell IFNgamma after overnight CMV lysate exposure gave donor CMV status. CD4 T cells were positively selected, then CD8 T cells from the CD4-negative fraction. Germline CDR1 reads SNHLY; CDR2 reads FYNNEI. The CDR3 totals 13 residues. Deletions cut 1 base from V and 1 base from J, with 4 bases between. In its sample, this clonotype was seen a few times. Antigen unknown. Both TRBC1 and TRBC2 were covered by a beta constant-region primer of two equimolar oligonucleotides. Ligated cDNA was amplified by four rounds of PCR with nested alpha and beta constant-region primers and SP2. The cDNA 3' end received a ligated single-stranded oligonucleotide carrying the SP2 primer and a 12-nucleotide UMI. TCRdb redid the calling of the UMI-ligation and nested PCR reads with MiXCR, one entry per CDR3 protein. The data show approximately 150,000 distinct CDR3 sequences, around 21% seen once.

Whole-study findings and limits: The power law exponent of TCR abundance differed between naive and memory cells. Possibly reflecting memory cells re-expressing CD45RA, a few larger clonotypes occurred in naive repertoires, especially CD8.

This receptor was taken from a human donor in good health. The rearrangement joins TRBV2 to TRBJ1-1, with no clear D. The sample taken for sequencing was naive CD8+ T cells from blood. CDR3 residues: CASSEGTNTEAFF. CDR3 bases: TGTGCCAGCAGTGAAGGGACGAACACTGAAGCTTTCTTT.